This T cell receptor beta chain was documented in a study of T and B cells in COVID-19 patients. Study information: Comorbidities linked to unfavorable COVID-19 outcome were present in about 90% of the 20 active-infection patients. Overall study results and limits: Sorted SARS-CoV-2-responsive or tetramer+ T cells and CD4+, regulatory and CD8+ subsets were not yet sequenced. Patients with COVID-19 reportedly showed strongly skewed T cell receptor beta variable and joining gene usage. There were some 2,500 TCR clusters exclusive to the recovered cohort, a few dozen with low generation probability.

From blood, about 240-550 ng of genomic DNA served as TRB template. By proportion, this clonotype is medium-sized (0.01 to 0.1%). As yet, its antigen is unknown. TRB rearrangements were amplified by multiplex PCR with BIOMED2 TRB-A/B primers. TCRdb re-derived calls from the multiplex PCR reads in MiXCR, one entry per CDR3 protein. The sample yields a few thousand distinct CDR3 sequences, roughly 26% seen once. Germline V gene lookup returns CDR1 MNHEY and CDR2 SVGAGI. The CDR3 length is 14 residues. V was cut by 5 bases and J by 6 bases, with 16 bases left in between. The chain is built from TRBV6-5 and TRBJ1-2; D perhaps matches TRBD1 (5 bases). The sample taken for sequencing was blood. The sequence came from a human donor with active COVID-19. The CDR3 sequence is CASSPVVGPNGYTF. In DNA form, the CDR3 reads TGTGCCAGCAGTCCCGTAGTGGGGCCAAATGGCTACACCTTC.